A selection of T cell receptor beta chains follows, all from one sample in a study of cytomegalovirus exposure and HLA in healthy donors. Repertoires were generated with immunoSEQ multiplex PCR, while TCRdb's copy carries only in-frame clones and drops some. The sample has around 94,000 clones, 77% seen once. The sample consisted of PBMCs. The receptors originated from a woman in her forties in good health and CMV-seronegative. The CDR3 runs from the conserved cysteine through the conserved F or W. A D gene is named only where the DNA matches it firmly. Size is stated for part of the rows, as once, few or many counts, or as a class when the clone is expanded.

J gene	D gene	clone size	V gene	CDR3 protein	CDR3 DNA
TRBJ1-1	.	.	TRBV6-5	CASSYSNRVNTEAFF	TGTGCCAGCAGTTACTCAAACAGGGTGAACACTGAAGCTTTCTTT
TRBJ2-3	.	.	TRBV19	CASSLSWRGASVLTDTQYF	TGTGCCAGTAGTCTTTCGTGGAGAGGAGCGTCAGTTCTCACAGATACGCAGTATTTT
TRBJ2-5	.	few	TRBV13	CASSLGQQETQYF	TGTGCCAGCAGCTTAGGCCAGCAAGAGACCCAGTACTTC
TRBJ1-1	.	.	TRBV19	CASSITGTNTEAFF	TGTGCCAGTAGTATAACAGGGACCAACACTGAAGCTTTCTTT
TRBJ1-2	TRBD1	.	TRBV7-9	CASSLESLQGQPNGYTF	TGTGCCAGCAGCTTAGAGAGCTTACAGGGGCAACCCAATGGCTACACCTTC
TRBJ2-7	TRBD2	.	TRBV6-5	CASSYGGVGSYEQYF	TGTGCCAGCAGTTACGGGGGGGTCGGCTCCTACGAGCAGTACTTC
TRBJ1-1	.	medium-sized	TRBV6-5	CASSLDGGGEAFF	TGTGCCAGCAGTCTCGATGGAGGAGGTGAAGCTTTCTTT
TRBJ2-2	.	few	TRBV5-1	CASSQLQGTTNTGELFF	TGCGCCAGCAGCCAGCTACAGGGTACCACGAACACCGGGGAGCTGTTTTTT
TRBJ1-4	TRBD1	few	TRBV2	CASRGQGKEKLFF	TGTGCCAGCAGGGGACAGGGGAAGGAAAAACTGTTTTTT
TRBJ1-4	TRBD1	few	TRBV4-1	CASSQGTGSEKLFF	TGCGCCAGCAGCCAGGGGACAGGGTCTGAAAAACTGTTTTTT
TRBJ1-1	.	once	TRBV11-2	CASSSRGLGNTEAFF	TGTGCCAGCAGCTCCAGAGGGTTGGGGAACACTGAAGCTTTCTTT
TRBJ2-7	TRBD1	.	TRBV27	CASSLRTGTYEQYF	TGTGCCAGCAGTTTGAGGACAGGGACCTACGAGCAGTACTTC
TRBJ1-1	.	.	TRBV7-9	CSSAYGNTEAFF	TGTTCCAGCGCCTATGGGAACACTGAAGCTTTCTTT
TRBJ1-1	TRBD1	.	TRBV30	CACPGKDRDAFF	TGTGCCTGTCCCGGGAAGGACAGGGATGCTTTCTTT
TRBJ1-5	TRBD1	.	TRBV4-3	CASSAGTGGNQPQHF	TGCGCCAGCAGCGCTGGGACAGGGGGCAATCAGCCCCAGCATTTT
TRBJ2-1	.	.	TRBV18	CASSRDTNSYNEQFF	TGTGCCAGCTCACGGGACACCAACTCCTACAATGAGCAGTTCTTC
TRBJ1-2	TRBD1	.	TRBV2	CASVGQGTSYGYTF	TGTGCCAGCGTCGGACAGGGAACTAGCTATGGCTACACCTTC
TRBJ1-3	.	.	TRBV2	CASSDFRGRVENTIYF	TGTGCCAGCAGTGATTTTAGGGGCAGGGTCGAAAACACCATATATTTT
TRBJ1-2	TRBD1	.	TRBV5-1	CASSPRQGDGYGYTF	TGCGCCAGCAGCCCCCGACAGGGTGATGGCTATGGCTACACCTTC
TRBJ1-4	.	.	TRBV18	CASSARGITTNEKLFF	TGTGCCAGCTCAGCCCGAGGGATTACAACTAATGAAAAACTGTTTTTT
TRBJ1-4	.	.	TRBV19	CASSTEGRRANEKLFF	TGTGCCAGTAGTACCGAGGGAAGGAGAGCTAATGAAAAACTGTTTTTT
TRBJ2-1	TRBD1	.	TRBV4-2	CASRQTGHAEQFF	TGTGCCAGCAGACAGACAGGGCATGCTGAGCAGTTCTTC
TRBJ2-7	.	few	TRBV7-9	CSSSLLSYEQYF	TGTTCCAGCAGCCTCTTGTCCTACGAGCAGTACTTC
TRBJ1-2	.	.	TRBV9	CASSVGELYGYTF	TGTGCCAGCAGCGTAGGAGAGTTGTATGGCTACACCTTC
TRBJ2-7	TRBD1	.	TRBV11-2	CASSLIRGRRYEQYF	TGTGCCAGCAGCTTAATCAGGGGGAGACGCTACGAGCAGTACTTC
TRBJ1-2	TRBD1	few	TRBV15	CATSKADRGNGYTF	TGTGCCACCAGCAAAGCAGACAGGGGAAATGGCTACACCTTC
TRBJ1-2	TRBD1	.	TRBV4-1	CASSQQGAYGYTF	TGCGCCAGCAGCCAACAGGGGGCATATGGCTACACCTTC
TRBJ1-6	.	.	TRBV30	CAWSVRGAGHLHF	TGTGCCTGGAGTGTACGGGGGGCGGGACACCTCCACTTT
TRBJ1-1	.	.	TRBV11-2	CASSIFQGIGPEAFF	TGTGCCAGCAGCATATTCCAGGGAATCGGTCCTGAAGCTTTCTTT
TRBJ2-1	.	.	TRBV14	CASSQYRENPYNEQFF	TGTGCCAGCAGCCAGTACAGGGAAAACCCCTACAATGAGCAGTTCTTC
TRBJ1-6	.	.	TRBV25-1	CASRGTGYNSPLHF	TGTGCCAGCAGGGGAACAGGGTATAATTCACCCCTCCACTTT
TRBJ1-4	.	few	TRBV2	CASGPLVLSLFF	TGTGCCAGCGGCCCCCTCGTGTTGTCACTGTTTTTT
TRBJ2-7	TRBD1	.	TRBV6-1	CASSEPTGAYEQYF	TGTGCCAGCAGTGAACCCACAGGGGCCTACGAGCAGTACTTC
TRBJ2-7	TRBD2	.	TRBV4-1	CASSHGLAGGKLSYEQYF	TGCGCCAGCAGCCACGGACTAGCGGGGGGAAAATTATCCTACGAGCAGTACTTC
TRBJ1-1	TRBD1	.	TRBV25-1	CASSKGGPGPEAFF	TGTGCCAGCAGTAAAGGGGGCCCCGGGCCTGAAGCTTTCTTT
TRBJ2-3	.	.	TRBV2	CASSPQQMQGGDTQYF	TGTGCCAGCAGCCCACAGCAAATGCAAGGAGGAGATACGCAGTATTTT
TRBJ1-3	TRBD1	.	TRBV6-1	CASSVPGTEIGTIYF	TGTGCCAGCAGTGTCCCGGGGACAGAGATTGGCACCATATATTTT
TRBJ2-5	.	.	TRBV2	CASAASKETQYF	TGTGCCAGCGCGGCATCGAAAGAGACCCAGTACTTC
TRBJ1-1	.	.	TRBV10-3	CAIRNRDLDTEAFF	TGTGCCATCAGGAACAGGGATTTGGACACTGAAGCTTTCTTT
TRBJ1-1	.	.	TRBV5-1	CASTTGNLEAFF	TGCGCCAGCACCACAGGGAACTTAGAAGCTTTCTTT